The 7 T cell receptor beta chains below come from one sample, sequenced in a study of T-cell memory formation after mild COVID-19. Each CDR3 protein gets one entry after TCRdb re-called the 5' RACE reads with MiXCR. The repertoire holds approximately 250,000 distinct CDR3 sequences, with around 15% as singletons. The sample was PBMCs or a T cell subset sorted from them (not recorded which). The source is a man younger than 35 who had mild COVID-19 (a few samples of this study predate the infection). Cell type and time point are not known.

This clonotype occurred many times. The rearrangement links TRBV11-2 to TRBJ2-7, with TRBD1 matching 11 bases. With V trimmed by 4 bases and J by 7 bases, 6 bases remained unmatched. Per the germline V gene, CDR1 is SGHAT and CDR2 is FQNNGV. The CDR3 consists of 14 residues. The CDR3 is CASSSGQGAGEQYF. CDR3 DNA: TGTGCCAGCAGCTCCGGACAGGGGGCTGGGGAGCAGTACTTC.

V gene TRBV7-2 combines with J gene TRBJ2-5; D is possibly TRBD1 (6 bases). Germline CDR1 is SGHTA and CDR2 is FQGNSA. With 6 bases removed from V and 6 bases from J, the gap between germline ends came to 11 bases. This CDR3 has 12 amino acids. CDR3 amino acids: CASRSGDKTQYF. CDR3 nucleotides: TGTGCCAGCAGATCAGGGGACAAGACCCAGTACTTC.

This clonotype has more than one count but fewer than ten. V gene TRBV6-2 or TRBV6-3 combines with J gene TRBJ2-1; 12 nucleotides line up with TRBD2. V was clipped by 8 bases and J by 7 bases; unmatched bases: 6. CDR3 length equals 14 residues. CDR1 and CDR2 (germline): MNHEY, SVGEGT. Written as DNA, the CDR3 is TGTGCCAGCTGGCCGGGACTAGCGGGTAATGAGCAGTTCTTC. It translates to CASWPGLAGNEQFF.

This clonotype has just a few counts. The rearrangement links TRBV13 to TRBJ2-5, with a tentative D call TRBD1 (7 bases). V lost 3 bases to trimming and J lost 0 bases, with 14 bases between them. This CDR3 spans 16 amino acids. Germline lookup yields CDR1 PRHDT and CDR2 FYEKMQ (reference sequence). The DNA for the CDR3 is TGTGCCAGCAGCTTGACTCAGGGGGAGGACCAAGAGACCCAGTACTTC. This sequence encodes CASSLTQGEDQETQYF.

This clonotype was picked up a small number of times. The chain couples TRBV5-1 to TRBJ2-7; no definite D call. CDR1 is SGHRS and CDR2 is YFSETQ in the germline V gene. Trimming took off 4 bases at V and 4 bases at J, with 12 bases between the two ends. This CDR3 region has 13 residues. The CDR3 coding sequence is TGCGCCAGCAGCCTCGGCGCGGAGTACGAGCAGTACTTC. This translates into CASSLGAEYEQYF.

V gene TRBV4-1 combines with J gene TRBJ2-4, with D hard to call. Germline-derived CDR1 and CDR2 are MGHRA and YSYEKL. Trimming cost V 1 base and J 1 base, with 8 bases left between them. The CDR3 sequence is 15 residues long. The CDR3 protein is CASSQVGLAKNIQYF. For the CDR3, the DNA is TGCGCCAGCAGCCAAGTGGGTCTCGCCAAAAACATTCAGTACTTC.

The V gene is TRBV6-6, the J gene TRBJ2-5; D is possibly TRBD1 (5 bases). From germline, CDR1 is MNHNY and CDR2 SVGAGI (reference sequence). The CDR3 is 12 residues long. Trimming pared 1 base from V and 5 bases from J, leaving 5 bases between. CDR3 in DNA: TGTGCCAGCAGTTACTACAGGGAGACCCAGTACTTC. It encodes CASSYYRETQYF.